This entry describes one T cell receptor beta chain. The donors were healthy bone marrow donors. Although they were nominally healthy when sampled, donors likely had unrecorded immune exposures. This sample stems from a study of cytomegalovirus exposure and HLA in healthy donors. Whole-study context: A data release that came early held approximately 85 million unique TCRs from HLA-typed donors.

The PCR ran on 60 Vbeta and 13 Jbeta primers. Only in-frame clones appear in the TCRdb table, and some are missing; sequencing was by immunoSEQ multiplex PCR. The sample yields about 140,000 clones, about four fifths seen once. V trimming: 10 bases; J trimming: 4 bases; junction bases outside the gene matches: 15. Germline V lookup: CDR1 ENHRY, CDR2 SYGVKD. The CDR3 totals 15 residues. The chain combines TRBV10-3 with TRBJ1-1; TRBD1 aligns across 7 bases. The source of this sequence is a woman aged 40 to 50 in good health and CMV-seronegative. The source material was PBMCs. CDR3 DNA sequence: TGTGCCACCCGACCCCTGACAGGGCTGGGCACTGAAGCTTTCTTT. This encodes CATRPLTGLGTEAFF.